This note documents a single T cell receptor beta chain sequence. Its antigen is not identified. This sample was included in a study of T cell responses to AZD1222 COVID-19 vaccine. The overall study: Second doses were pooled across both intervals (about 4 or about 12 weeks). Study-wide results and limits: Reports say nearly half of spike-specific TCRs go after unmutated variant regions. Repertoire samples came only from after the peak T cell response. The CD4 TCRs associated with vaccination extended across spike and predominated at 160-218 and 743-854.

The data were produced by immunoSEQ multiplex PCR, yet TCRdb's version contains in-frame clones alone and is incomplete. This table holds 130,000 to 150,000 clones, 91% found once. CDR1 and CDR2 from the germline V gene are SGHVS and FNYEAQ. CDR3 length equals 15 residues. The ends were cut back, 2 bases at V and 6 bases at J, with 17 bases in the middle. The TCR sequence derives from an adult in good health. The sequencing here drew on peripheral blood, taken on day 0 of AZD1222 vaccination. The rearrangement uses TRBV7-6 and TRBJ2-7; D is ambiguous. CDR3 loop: CASSLISDPPIEQYF. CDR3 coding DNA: TGTGCCAGCAGCTTAATCTCGGATCCCCCTATCGAGCAGTACTTC.